This is a list of T cell receptor beta chains from one sample in a study of blood T cell repertoires in COVID-19. Using immunoSEQ multiplex PCR, the repertoire was profiled, and TCRdb retains in-frame clones only, with some absent. The table has around 350,000 clones, around nine tenths seen once. The specimen was peripheral blood. The receptors were gathered from a human donor in a cohort sampled during active COVID-19. Both conserved end residues are part of each CDR3. The order of the fields is CDR3 DNA, CDR3 protein, D gene, clone size, J gene, V gene. The D gene is left open where the match is weak. Not every row has a clone size; where given, it reads once, few, many or a size class.

CDR3nt: TGTGCCACCAGCAGAGATAGGGGCTCCAGGGGCGCCTACGAGCAGTACTTC
CDR3aa: CATSRDRGSRGAYEQYF
d_gene: NA
abundance: NA
j_gene: TRBJ2-7
v_gene: TRBV15

CDR3nt: TGTGCCAGCAGCGCAGGCTACGAGCAGTACTTC
CDR3aa: CASSAGYEQYF
d_gene: NA
abundance: NA
j_gene: TRBJ2-7
v_gene: TRBV9

CDR3nt: TGTGCCAGCATATTGTCAGCGTCCCGATCCTACGAGCAGTACTTC
CDR3aa: CASILSASRSYEQYF
d_gene: NA
abundance: NA
j_gene: TRBJ2-7
v_gene: TRBV6-5

CDR3nt: TGTGCCCGGGGCGGGGCGGAGGTAAAAGGCGAGCAGTACTTC
CDR3aa: CARGGAEVKGEQYF
d_gene: NA
abundance: NA
j_gene: TRBJ2-7
v_gene: TRBV6-5

CDR3nt: TGCGCCAGCAGCGCAGGACGGGACAGGGTGAACACTGAAGCTTTCTTT
CDR3aa: CASSAGRDRVNTEAFF
d_gene: TRBD1
abundance: NA
j_gene: TRBJ1-1
v_gene: TRBV5-1

CDR3nt: TGTGCCAGCAGCCACACAACAGGGGACGGGGAGCTGTTTTTT
CDR3aa: CASSHTTGDGELFF
d_gene: TRBD1
abundance: once
j_gene: TRBJ2-2
v_gene: TRBV6-2/TRBV6-3

CDR3nt: TGTGCCAGCAGCCAAGACAGGGGGTATACGCAGTATTTT
CDR3aa: CASSQDRGYTQYF
d_gene: TRBD1
abundance: NA
j_gene: TRBJ2-3
v_gene: TRBV3-1/TRBV3-2

CDR3nt: TGTGCCAGCAGTTTGGACAGGGGGGGTGAGCAGTACTTC
CDR3aa: CASSLDRGGEQYF
d_gene: TRBD1
abundance: few
j_gene: TRBJ2-7
v_gene: TRBV2

CDR3nt: TGTGCCAGCGCTAACAGGGGGCTCACTGAAGCTTTCTTT
CDR3aa: CASANRGLTEAFF
d_gene: TRBD1
abundance: NA
j_gene: TRBJ1-1
v_gene: TRBV6-5

CDR3nt: TGTGCCAGCAGCCAAGATCCGGGGTCGCCTGAGCAGTTCTTC
CDR3aa: CASSQDPGSPEQFF
d_gene: NA
abundance: NA
j_gene: TRBJ2-1
v_gene: TRBV4-2

CDR3nt: TGTGCCAGCAGCTTAGATCAAATGTCCGGGACACAGCAGTACTTC
CDR3aa: CASSLDQMSGTQQYF
d_gene: NA
abundance: NA
j_gene: TRBJ2-7
v_gene: TRBV11-2